Presented here are 27 T cell receptor beta chains from one specimen sequenced in a study of blood T cell repertoires in COVID-19. Produced via immunoSEQ multiplex PCR; TCRdb's table is partial and in-frame only. The repertoire holds 350,000 to 450,000 clones, with around 87% as singletons. The specimen sequenced was peripheral blood. These receptors were obtained from a woman in her sixties with COVID-19, enrolled during active disease.

The chain carries TRBV6-2 or TRBV6-3 and TRBJ1-4, with 8 nucleotides matching TRBD1. The CDR3 is 14 amino acids. Looked up from germline, CDR1 is MNHEY and CDR2 is SVGEGT. The V gene end was trimmed by 5 bases and the J gene end by 2 bases; junction bases not matched to a gene: 1. The CDR3 bases are TGTGCCAGCAGTCCAGGGGGCACTAATGAAAAACTGTTTTTT. Its translation: CASSPGGTNEKLFF.

The chain uses TRBV7-3 and TRBJ2-1; 7 bases fit TRBD1. The length of the CDR3 is 14 residues. Trimming cost V 3 bases and J 2 bases; bases outside gene matches: 1. Germline V CDR1 and CDR2: SGHTA, FQGTGA. Here the CDR3 DNA reads TGTGCCAGCAGCTTCGGACAGGCCTACAATGAGCAGTTCTTC. Translation: CASSFGQAYNEQFF. The full variable domain, in which reference TRBV7-3 and TRBJ2-1 provide the parts outside the CDR3, is GAGVSQTPSNKVTEKGKYVELRCDPISGHTALYWYRQSLGQGPEFLIYFQGTGAADDSGLPNDRFFAVRPEGSVSTLKIQRTERGDSAVYLCASSFGQAYNEQFFGPGTRLTVL.

The rearrangement uses TRBV19 and TRBJ1-3; D uncertain. The germline V and J ends were trimmed by 3 bases and 4 bases, with 10 bases remaining between them. The CDR3 is 14 residues long. Germline CDR1 LNHDA, CDR2 SQIVND (reference sequence). Written as DNA, the CDR3 is TGTGCCAGTAGTATCGGTGGGCGAGGAAACACCATATATTTT. Its protein is CASSIGGRGNTIYF.

The rearrangement joins TRBV19 to TRBJ1-6; the match to TRBD1 covers 7 bases. Germline values: CDR1 LNHDA, CDR2 SQIVND (reference sequence). The CDR3 extends over 15 amino acids. With V trimmed by 6 bases and J by 0 bases, 2 bases remained unmatched. This CDR3 is CASRDRSSYNSPLHF. The DNA for the CDR3 is TGTGCCAGTAGGGACAGGAGCTCCTATAATTCACCCCTCCACTTT.

This chain links TRBV12-3 or TRBV12-4 with TRBJ1-5; the D is unclear. Trimming cost V 6 bases and J 0 bases, with 6 bases left between them. The CDR3 covers 13 residues. The CDR3 coding sequence is TGTGCCAGCAGCACATATAGCAATCAGCCCCAGCATTTT. Its protein product is CASSTYSNQPQHF.

Here the CDR3 reads CASSAVGGSSNQPQHF. In DNA form, the CDR3 reads TGTGCCAGCAGTGCCGTTGGGGGCTCGAGCAATCAGCCCCAGCATTTT. This chain joins TRBV28 and TRBJ1-5; TRBD1 is a possible D gene (6 bases). The germline gives CDR1 MDHEN, CDR2 SYDVKM. The CDR3 is 16 residues long. V was shortened by 5 bases and J by 1 base, with 15 bases between the two germline ends.

This clone was recorded once. The V call is TRBV27, the J call TRBJ2-3; 7 bases map to TRBD2. The CDR3 totals 15 residues. Germline V gene data show CDR1 as MNHEY and CDR2 as SMNVEV (reference sequence). J was trimmed by 4 bases and V by 6 bases; bases with no gene match: 10. CDR3 residues: CASSHQTSSPDTQYF. Written as DNA, the CDR3 is TGTGCCAGCAGCCACCAGACTAGCTCCCCAGATACGCAGTATTTT.

V usage is TRBV11-1 and J usage is TRBJ1-4; no firm D call. The CDR3 length is 16 residues. Deletions cut 2 bases from V and 7 bases from J, with 17 bases between. From germline, CDR1 is SGHAT and CDR2 FQDESV (reference sequence). The CDR3 spells CASSLNSLRRGEKLFF. The CDR3 nucleotides are TGTGCCAGCAGCTTAAACAGCTTGCGACGGGGTGAAAAACTGTTTTTT.

The V and J genes are TRBV7-6 and TRBJ1-5; D is unclear. This CDR3 spans 15 amino acids. Per the germline V gene, CDR1 is SGHVS and CDR2 is FNYEAQ. The V end was cut by 5 bases, the J end by 0 bases, with 11 bases between. The DNA for the CDR3 is TGTGCCAGCAGCCCCGGGAATTATAGCAATCAGCCCCAGCATTTT. It translates to CASSPGNYSNQPQHF.

The chain uses TRBV28 and TRBJ2-1; D remains unclear. V dropped 9 bases and J dropped 0 bases, with 9 bases sitting between them. Germline CDR1 reads MDHEN; CDR2 reads SYDVKM. CDR3 length: 13 amino acids. The CDR3 spells CASTDNSYNEQFF. The CDR3 DNA follows: TGTGCCAGTACAGATAACTCCTACAATGAGCAGTTCTTC. Full variable domain (remainder filled in from reference TRBV28 and TRBJ2-1): DVKVTQSSRYLVKRTGEKVFLECVQDMDHENMFWYRQDPGLGLRLIYFSYDVKMKEKGDIPEGYSVSREKKERFSLILESASTNQTSMYLCASTDNSYNEQFFGPGTRLTVL.

The chain recombines TRBV7-9 with TRBJ1-5; the match to TRBD1 covers 9 bases. The CDR3 covers 13 residues. V was clipped by 8 bases and J by 7 bases; unmatched bases: 6. Germline CDR1 is SEHNR and CDR2 is FQNEAQ (reference sequence). This CDR3 reads CASGTGSRQPQHF. For the CDR3, the DNA is TGTGCCAGCGGGACAGGGAGTAGGCAGCCCCAGCATTTT.

The chain employs TRBV19 and TRBJ1-3; 8 bases are a match to TRBD1. V shed 3 bases, J shed 2 bases, and the junction held 6 bases outside the gene matches. There are 16 residues in the CDR3. Germline CDR1 LNHDA, CDR2 SQIVND (reference sequence). The CDR3 nucleotides read TGTGCCAGTAGTATTTGGCAGGGGGCGCCTGGAAACACCATATATTTT. Translating it yields CASSIWQGAPGNTIYF.

The rearrangement links TRBV27 to TRBJ1-5; the D is unclear. The V and J ends lost 6 bases and 1 base respectively, with 19 bases between them. Germline V lookup: CDR1 MNHEY, CDR2 SMNVEV (reference sequence). The CDR3 contains 17 residues. Here the CDR3 DNA reads TGTGCCAGCAGCGACGCACCGGCGGTATACAGCAATCAGCCCCAGCATTTT. Its protein is CASSDAPAVYSNQPQHF.

The chain couples TRBV5-1 to TRBJ2-5, with D possibly matching TRBD1 (5 bases). CDR3 length: 15 residues. The germline gives CDR1 SGHRS, CDR2 YFSETQ. V was clipped by 0 bases and J by 2 bases, with 11 bases between them. CDR3 DNA: TGCGCCAGCAGCTTGGCCCCAGGGATACAAGAGACCCAGTACTTC. This sequence encodes CASSLAPGIQETQYF.

This sequence joins TRBV28 and TRBJ1-3, with 8 bases fitting TRBD1. Trimming took 8 bases from V and 5 from J; bases not matched to a gene: 11. This CDR3 is 15 amino acids long. Germline values: CDR1 MDHEN, CDR2 SYDVKM. CDR3 sequence reads: CASAKTGEFRNTIYF. CDR3 in DNA: TGTGCCAGCGCCAAGACAGGGGAGTTTAGAAACACCATATATTTT.

The rearrangement joins TRBV4-1 to TRBJ1-2, with D unclear. CDR3 size: 14 residues. Germline lookup yields CDR1 MGHRA and CDR2 YSYEKL. Trimming stripped 3 bases from V and 5 bases from J, with 13 bases between. The CDR3, as DNA: TGCGCCAGCAGCCATCACTTACCCCCTTATGGCTACACCTTC. Translated, it gives CASSHHLPPYGYTF.

This chain uses TRBV7-9 with TRBJ1-4; the D is unclear. The V end was cut by 1 base, the J end by 7 bases, with 7 bases between. The CDR3 contains 13 residues. The germline gives CDR1 SEHNR, CDR2 FQNEAQ (reference sequence). CDR3 nucleotide sequence: TGTGCCAGCAGCTTAGTGGGCGCTGAAAAACTGTTTTTT. Amino acids: CASSLVGAEKLFF.

The chain combines TRBV6-5 with TRBJ1-2, with 12 bases matching TRBD1. CDR1 and CDR2 from the germline V gene are MNHEY and SVGAGI. The CDR3 runs 15 residues. Trimming at V came to 7 bases and at J to 3 bases, leaving 6 bases not matched to a gene. CDR3 residues: CASTGTGGAYYGYTF. The DNA for the CDR3 is TGTGCCAGCACCGGGACAGGGGGCGCCTACTATGGCTACACCTTC.

The chain is built from TRBV4-1 and TRBJ2-1, with 9 bases identical to TRBD1. Trimming cost V 4 bases and J 5 bases; bases outside gene matches: 3. This CDR3 is built from 14 residues. Germline V lookup: CDR1 MGHRA, CDR2 YSYEKL. The CDR3 bases are TGCGCCAGCAGCCGCGGACAGGGGCACAATGAGCAGTTCTTC. The encoded protein is CASSRGQGHNEQFF.

The chain employs TRBV7-9 and TRBJ1-2, with TRBD1 identical over 8 bases. Germline CDR1 and CDR2: SEHNR and FQNEAQ (reference sequence). This CDR3 has 17 amino acids. V gave up 5 bases and J gave up 8 bases; unmatched junction bases: 19. CDR3 protein: CASSPGAGGFISGGYTF. DNA for the CDR3: TGTGCCAGCAGCCCTGGGGCAGGGGGCTTCATTAGCGGAGGCTACACCTTC. Combining the CDR3 with reference TRBV7-9 and TRBJ1-2 gives the whole variable domain DTGVSQNPRHKITKRGQNVTFRCDPISEHNRLYWYRQTLGQGPEFLTYFQNEAQLEKSRLLSDRFSAERPKGSFSTLEIQRTEQGDSAMYLCASSPGAGGFISGGYTFGSGTRLTVV.

The CDR3 region has the DNA TGTGCCAGCAGTACGAGACTAGCGAAATCCTACGAGCAGTACTTC. As protein: CASSTRLAKSYEQYF. The V and J genes are TRBV27 and TRBJ2-7; 8 bases map to TRBD2. The CDR3 contains 15 residues. V was pared by 5 bases and J by 1 base, with 7 bases of the junction left unmatched. In germline, CDR1 is MNHEY, CDR2 SMNVEV (reference sequence).

The rearrangement uses TRBV15 and TRBJ1-2, with D perhaps TRBD1 (6 bases). The V gene's germline CDR1 is LNHNV and CDR2 YYDKDF (reference sequence). The V end lost 3 bases, the J end lost 1 base, and 9 bases lay between the germline ends. This CDR3 is built from 14 residues. The CDR3 nucleotides are TGTGCCACCAGCAGGGACAGCCTTAACTATGGCTACACCTTC. Protein product: CATSRDSLNYGYTF.

The chain combines TRBV25-1 with TRBJ2-7; weak D call: TRBD1 (6 bases). The ends were cut back, 0 bases at V and 5 bases at J, with 17 bases in the middle. This CDR3 spans 16 amino acids. The germline V gene encodes CDR1 MGHDK and CDR2 SYGVNS. The CDR3 reads CASSEYLNRVCNEQYF. The CDR3 DNA sequence: TGTGCCAGCAGTGAATATTTAAACAGGGTATGTAACGAGCAGTACTTC.

The rearrangement links TRBV9 to TRBJ2-3; TRBD2 is a possible D gene (6 bases). V dropped 2 bases and J dropped 7 bases, with 17 bases sitting between them. Germline CDR1 and CDR2: SGDLS and YYNGEE. The CDR3 is made up of 15 amino acids. For the CDR3, the DNA is TGTGCCAGCAGCGTGGGGGGAAGGAGCATCTATACGCAGTATTTT. Its protein product is CASSVGGRSIYTQYF.

The V gene is TRBV18, the J gene TRBJ2-7; tentatively, D is TRBD1 (6 bases). V lost 6 bases, J lost 3 bases, and 15 bases lay in between. Germline lookup yields CDR1 KGHSH and CDR2 LQKENI. This CDR3 contains 14 residues. The CDR3 DNA reads TGTGCCAGCTCCGCCTGGACAGAGAGCTACGAGCAGTACTTC. Residues: CASSAWTESYEQYF.

This clone was counted a few times. This chain links TRBV10-3 with TRBJ2-1, with 8 bases that match TRBD1. The CDR3 sequence is 14 residues long. Per germline, CDR1 ENHRY and CDR2 SYGVKD. Trimming removed 4 bases from V and 6 bases from J; junction bases left unmatched: 5. CDR3 protein: CAISGTGSVNEQFF. The CDR3 coding sequence is TGTGCCATCAGTGGGACAGGGAGCGTCAATGAGCAGTTCTTC.

The chain employs TRBV20-1 and TRBJ1-6, with D maybe TRBD1 (5 bases). The CDR3 has 15 amino acids. Germline V gene lookup returns CDR1 DFQATT and CDR2 SNEGSKA (reference sequence). V dropped 3 bases and J dropped 0 bases, with 9 bases sitting between them. DNA of the CDR3: TGCAGTGCTAGTGCAGGGCGCTCCTATAATTCACCCCTCCACTTT. It codes for CSASAGRSYNSPLHF.